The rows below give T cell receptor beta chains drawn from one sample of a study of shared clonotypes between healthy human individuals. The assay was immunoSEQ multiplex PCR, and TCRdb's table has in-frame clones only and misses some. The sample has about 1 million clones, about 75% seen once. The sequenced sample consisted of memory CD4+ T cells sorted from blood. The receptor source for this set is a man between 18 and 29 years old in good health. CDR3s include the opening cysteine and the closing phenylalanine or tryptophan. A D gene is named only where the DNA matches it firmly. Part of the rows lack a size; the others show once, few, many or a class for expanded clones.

CDR3: CASGRQGGEPQHF
DNA: TGTGCCAGCGGGCGACAGGGGGGCGAGCCCCAGCATTTT
length: 13
J: TRBJ1-5
size: few
D: TRBD1
V: TRBV6-6

CDR3: CASSVTQGRGTEAFF
DNA: TGTGCCAGCAGCGTAACACAGGGACGGGGCACTGAAGCTTTCTTT
length: 15
J: TRBJ1-1
size: NA
D: NA
V: TRBV7-8

CDR3: CASSHSANTGELFF
DNA: TGCGCCAGCAGCCACAGCGCAAACACCGGGGAGCTGTTTTTT
length: 14
J: TRBJ2-2
size: NA
D: NA
V: TRBV5-1

CDR3: CASSLNKPGTGKTGELFF
DNA: TGCGCCAGCAGCTTGAACAAACCCGGGACAGGGAAGACCGGGGAGCTGTTTTTT
length: 18
J: TRBJ2-2
size: NA
D: TRBD1
V: TRBV5-1

CDR3: CASTDVWGMFSNQPQHF
DNA: TGTGCCAGTACCGACGTATGGGGGATGTTTAGCAATCAGCCCCAGCATTTT
length: 17
J: TRBJ1-5
size: NA
D: NA
V: TRBV19

CDR3: CAWSVGGNTEAFF
DNA: TGTGCCTGGAGTGTAGGGGGGAACACTGAAGCTTTCTTT
length: 13
J: TRBJ1-1
size: NA
D: NA
V: TRBV30

CDR3: CASSTGTGQPQHF
DNA: TGTGCCAGCAGTACAGGTACGGGTCAGCCCCAGCATTTT
length: 13
J: TRBJ1-5
size: NA
D: NA
V: TRBV28

CDR3: CASSLGGRAANTGELFF
DNA: TGTGCCAGCAGCTTAGGAGGGCGGGCAGCCAACACCGGGGAGCTGTTTTTT
length: 17
J: TRBJ2-2
size: NA
D: NA
V: TRBV11-3

CDR3: CASSYSTGWSETQYF
DNA: TGTGCCAGCAGTTACTCGACAGGGTGGTCCGAGACCCAGTACTTC
length: 15
J: TRBJ2-5
size: NA
D: TRBD1
V: TRBV6-6

CDR3: CASSLLDSSGQPQHF
DNA: TGTGCCAGCAGCTTGTTGGACAGTTCGGGCCAGCCCCAGCATTTT
length: 15
J: TRBJ1-5
size: few
D: NA
V: TRBV7-8

CDR3: CASKGGGPQETQYF
DNA: TGCGCCAGCAAGGGGGGAGGGCCTCAAGAGACCCAGTACTTC
length: 14
J: TRBJ2-5
size: NA
D: NA
V: TRBV5-1

CDR3: CASSYPGGSNQPQHF
DNA: TGTGCCAGCAGTTACCCGGGAGGCAGCAATCAGCCCCAGCATTTT
length: 15
J: TRBJ1-5
size: NA
D: NA
V: TRBV6-5

CDR3: CAWSGRGNLYEQYF
DNA: TGTGCCTGGAGTGGCAGGGGGAACCTCTACGAGCAGTACTTC
length: 14
J: TRBJ2-7
size: NA
D: TRBD1
V: TRBV30

CDR3: CASSFIPPSGANVLTF
DNA: TGTGCCAGCAGCTTCATTCCACCCTCTGGGGCCAACGTCCTGACTTTC
length: 16
J: TRBJ2-6
size: NA
D: NA
V: TRBV5-6

CDR3: CASSAGQGARDEQFF
DNA: TGTGCCAGCAGCGCGGGACAGGGGGCGCGGGATGAGCAGTTCTTC
length: 15
J: TRBJ2-1
size: NA
D: TRBD1
V: TRBV5-4

CDR3: CASSLSNREYSGANVLTF
DNA: TGTGCCAGCAGCTTGAGTAACAGGGAGTACTCTGGGGCCAACGTCCTGACTTTC
length: 18
J: TRBJ2-6
size: NA
D: NA
V: TRBV5-6

CDR3: CASSLGQRDGELFF
DNA: TGCGCCAGCAGCTTGGGACAGCGAGACGGGGAGCTGTTTTTT
length: 14
J: TRBJ2-2
size: NA
D: NA
V: TRBV5-1

CDR3: CASSGTARGYEQYF
DNA: TGTGCCAGCAGCGGGACGGCCAGAGGCTACGAGCAGTACTTC
length: 14
J: TRBJ2-7
size: NA
D: NA
V: TRBV5-5

CDR3: CSVASTGVGYGYTF
DNA: TGCAGCGTTGCATCCACAGGGGTGGGCTATGGCTACACCTTC
length: 14
J: TRBJ1-2
size: NA
D: TRBD1
V: TRBV29-1

CDR3: CASSWTANTEAFF
DNA: TGTGCCAGCAGTTGGACGGCGAACACTGAAGCTTTCTTT
length: 13
J: TRBJ1-1
size: few
D: NA
V: TRBV7-9

CDR3: CASSPRSRLAGAYNEQFF
DNA: TGTGCCAGTAGTCCCCGGTCAAGACTAGCGGGAGCCTACAATGAGCAGTTCTTC
length: 18
J: TRBJ2-1
size: NA
D: TRBD2
V: TRBV19

CDR3: CASSYFQERGEQYF
DNA: TGTGCCAGCAGTTACTTCCAGGAAAGAGGCGAGCAGTACTTC
length: 14
J: TRBJ2-7
size: NA
D: NA
V: TRBV6-6

CDR3: CASSSTSGSRADTQYF
DNA: TGTGCCAGCAGTTCCACTAGCGGGAGTCGGGCAGATACGCAGTATTTT
length: 16
J: TRBJ2-3
size: few
D: TRBD2
V: TRBV6-5

CDR3: CASTRGGYYNEQFF
DNA: TGTGCCAGCACCCGCGGGGGATACTACAATGAGCAGTTCTTC
length: 14
J: TRBJ2-1
size: many
D: TRBD2
V: TRBV28

CDR3: CASSESYGTTTEAFF
DNA: TGCGCCAGCAGTGAGTCGTATGGGACAACAACTGAAGCTTTCTTT
length: 15
J: TRBJ1-1
size: NA
D: NA
V: TRBV10-1

CDR3: CAISERMGGGVDEQFF
DNA: TGTGCCATCAGTGAAAGAATGGGGGGAGGGGTTGATGAGCAGTTCTTC
length: 16
J: TRBJ2-1
size: NA
D: TRBD2
V: TRBV10-3

CDR3: CASSESRQGMSNQPQHF
DNA: TGCGCCAGCAGTGAGTCGAGACAGGGGATGAGCAATCAGCCCCAGCATTTT
length: 17
J: TRBJ1-5
size: few
D: TRBD1
V: TRBV10-2

CDR3: CASSLEQGLANYGYTF
DNA: TGTGCCAGCAGTTTGGAACAGGGTTTAGCTAACTATGGCTACACCTTC
length: 16
J: TRBJ1-2
size: NA
D: NA
V: TRBV28

CDR3: CASSPGVWETQYF
DNA: TGTGCCAGCTCACCTGGGGTTTGGGAGACCCAGTACTTC
length: 13
J: TRBJ2-5
size: NA
D: NA
V: TRBV18

CDR3: CASAARDRDYGYTF
DNA: TGTGCCAGCGCAGCCCGGGACAGGGACTATGGCTACACCTTC
length: 14
J: TRBJ1-2
size: NA
D: TRBD1
V: TRBV6-1

CDR3: CASSRRSSTDTQYF
DNA: TGTGCCAGCAGCCGTAGGTCTAGCACAGATACGCAGTATTTT
length: 14
J: TRBJ2-3
size: NA
D: NA
V: TRBV7-2

CDR3: CASSLAQQATGELFF
DNA: TGTGCCAGCAGCTTAGCGCAACAGGCTACCGGGGAGCTGTTTTTT
length: 15
J: TRBJ2-2
size: NA
D: NA
V: TRBV7-9

CDR3: CASSTLGASGPSYEQYF
DNA: TGTGCCAGCAGCACATTAGGGGCTAGCGGGCCTTCCTACGAGCAGTACTTC
length: 17
J: TRBJ2-7
size: NA
D: TRBD2
V: TRBV11-2

CDR3: CSVESSTYGYTF
DNA: TGCAGCGTGGAAAGCTCGACCTATGGCTACACCTTC
length: 12
J: TRBJ1-2
size: NA
D: NA
V: TRBV29-1

CDR3: CASSQDQGASYGYTF
DNA: TGCGCCAGCAGCCAAGATCAGGGGGCAAGCTATGGCTACACCTTC
length: 15
J: TRBJ1-2
size: NA
D: TRBD1
V: TRBV4-1

CDR3: CASSEWEGRGYNEQFF
DNA: TGTGCCAGCAGTGAATGGGAGGGCAGGGGCTACAATGAGCAGTTCTTC
length: 16
J: TRBJ2-1
size: NA
D: NA
V: TRBV6-1

CDR3: CASTLGIGQETQYF
DNA: TGTGCCAGCACTCTTGGGATAGGACAAGAGACCCAGTACTTC
length: 14
J: TRBJ2-5
size: NA
D: NA
V: TRBV5-6

CDR3: CASSRNGDQPQHF
DNA: TGTGCCAGTAGTAGGAACGGTGATCAGCCCCAGCATTTT
length: 13
J: TRBJ1-5
size: NA
D: NA
V: TRBV19

CDR3: CASRRGVSGYTF
DNA: TGTGCCAGCCGGAGGGGGGTTTCGGGCTACACCTTC
length: 12
J: TRBJ1-2
size: NA
D: NA
V: TRBV6-5

CDR3: CAITSDRTDTQYF
DNA: TGTGCCATAACTAGCGATCGGACAGATACGCAGTATTTT
length: 13
J: TRBJ2-3
size: once
D: TRBD2
V: TRBV10-3

CDR3: CASSTDRDTEAFF
DNA: TGTGCCAGCAGCACGGACAGGGACACTGAAGCTTTCTTT
length: 13
J: TRBJ1-1
size: once
D: TRBD1
V: TRBV5-5

CDR3: CASSFGRAYEQYF
DNA: TGTGCCAGCAGTTTCGGGCGGGCATACGAGCAGTACTTC
length: 13
J: TRBJ2-7
size: NA
D: NA
V: TRBV6-5

CDR3: CASSLGIGNYEQYF
DNA: TGTGCCAGCAGCTTGGGGATAGGCAACTACGAGCAGTACTTC
length: 14
J: TRBJ2-7
size: NA
D: NA
V: TRBV5-6

CDR3: CASSLAGRTYEQYF
DNA: TGTGCCAGCAGCTTGGCGGGCAGGACCTACGAGCAGTACTTC
length: 14
J: TRBJ2-7
size: NA
D: NA
V: TRBV5-4

CDR3: CASSYRSTNEKLFF
DNA: TGTGCCAGCAGTTATCGATCAACTAATGAAAAACTGTTTTTT
length: 14
J: TRBJ1-4
size: NA
D: NA
V: TRBV6-5

CDR3: CASSFRTSGSFSRETQYF
DNA: TGTGCCAGCAGCTTCCGAACTAGCGGGAGTTTCTCCCGAGAGACCCAGTACTTC
length: 18
J: TRBJ2-5
size: NA
D: TRBD2
V: TRBV7-9

CDR3: CASSNSQGRGYTF
DNA: TGTGCCAGCAGCAACTCACAGGGTCGAGGCTACACCTTC
length: 13
J: TRBJ1-2
size: NA
D: NA
V: TRBV6-4